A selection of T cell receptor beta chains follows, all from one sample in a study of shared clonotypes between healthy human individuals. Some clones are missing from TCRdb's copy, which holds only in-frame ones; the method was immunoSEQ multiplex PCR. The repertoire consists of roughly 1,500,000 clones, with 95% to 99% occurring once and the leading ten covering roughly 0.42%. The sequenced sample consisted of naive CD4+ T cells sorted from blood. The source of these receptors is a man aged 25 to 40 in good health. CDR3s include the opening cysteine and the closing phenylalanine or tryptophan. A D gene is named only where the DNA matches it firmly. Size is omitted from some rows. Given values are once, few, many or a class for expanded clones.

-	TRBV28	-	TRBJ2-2	TGTGCCAGCAGTATACCGGGACCCCCGAACACCGGGGAGCTGTTTTTT	CASSIPGPPNTGELFF
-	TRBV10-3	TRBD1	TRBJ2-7	TGTGCCATCAGTGGACAGGGAACCTACGAGCAGTACTTC	CAISGQGTYEQYF
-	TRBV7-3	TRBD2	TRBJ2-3	TGTGCCAGCAGCCTACCGGGACTAGCAACAGATACGCAGTATTTT	CASSLPGLATDTQYF
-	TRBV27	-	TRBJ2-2	TGTGCCAGCAGTTTTATTGGGGCAGGGACCGGGGAGCTGTTTTTT	CASSFIGAGTGELFF
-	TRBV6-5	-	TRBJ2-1	TGTGCCAGCAGTTCTGGTAGACCCATTGAGCAGTTCTTC	CASSSGRPIEQFF
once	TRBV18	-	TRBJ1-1	TGTGCCAGCTCACCAGCGGCACGCGAGTCGATGAACACTGAAGCTTTCTTT	CASSPAARESMNTEAFF
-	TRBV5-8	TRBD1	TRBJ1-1	TGTGCCAGCAGCTTGCGCCCCGGGACAGGGTTCACTGAAGCTTTCTTT	CASSLRPGTGFTEAFF
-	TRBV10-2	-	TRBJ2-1	TGCGCCAGCAGTGAGTCGCTTTACAATGAGCAGTTCTTC	CASSESLYNEQFF
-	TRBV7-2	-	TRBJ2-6	TGTGCCAGCAGCTTAAACCCGGGACCTAACTCTGGGGCCAACGTCCTGACTTTC	CASSLNPGPNSGANVLTF
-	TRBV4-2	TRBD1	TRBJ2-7	TGTGCCAGCAGCCAAGTCGGACAGGGGGGGACCTACGAGCAGTACTTC	CASSQVGQGGTYEQYF
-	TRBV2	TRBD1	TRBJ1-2	TGTGCCAGCAGCGAAGGCACAGGGGTCACGGGCTACACCTTC	CASSEGTGVTGYTF
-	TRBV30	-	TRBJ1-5	TGTGCCTGGAGTGTACGGTCTCAGAATCAGCCCCAGCATTTT	CAWSVRSQNQPQHF
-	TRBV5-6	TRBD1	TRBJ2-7	TGTGCCAGCAGCTTGTCGGGACAGGGGAGCTTC	CASSLSGQGSF
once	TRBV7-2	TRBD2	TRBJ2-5	TGTGCCAGCAGCCGATCGACTAGCGGGAGATTGGGGCAAGAGACCCAGTACTTC	CASSRSTSGRLGQETQYF
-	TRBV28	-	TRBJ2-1	TGTGCCAGCAGTGCCCTCTCCCCTGCAGGCTACAATGAGCAGTTCTTC	CASSALSPAGYNEQFF
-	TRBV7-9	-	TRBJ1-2	TGTGCCAGCAGCCCGGGAGAGGGGGGAAGGAGGACGAACTATGGCTACACCTTC	CASSPGEGGRRTNYGYTF
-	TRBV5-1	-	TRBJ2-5	TGCGCCAGCTGGGGGGATCGGCCCCAAGAGACCCAGTACTTC	CASWGDRPQETQYF
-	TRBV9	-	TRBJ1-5	TGTGCCAGCAGCGAAAGCCAGGAGGCCAATCAGCCCCAGCATTTT	CASSESQEANQPQHF
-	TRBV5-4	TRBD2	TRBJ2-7	TGTGCCAGCAGCTTAGGCGGGAGGGCCGAGTACGAGCAGTACTTC	CASSLGGRAEYEQYF
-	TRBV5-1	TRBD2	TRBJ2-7	TGCGCCAGCAGCAATCCGGGACTAGCGGGAGGAAGAGAGCAGTACTTC	CASSNPGLAGGREQYF
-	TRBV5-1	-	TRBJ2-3	TGCGCCAGCAGCTTGGAGACTAAATCAGATACGCAGTATTTT	CASSLETKSDTQYF
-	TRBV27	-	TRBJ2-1	TGTGCCAGCAGTTTAGGGAAGGTGGCGGGGTCCTACAATGAGCAGTTCTTC	CASSLGKVAGSYNEQFF
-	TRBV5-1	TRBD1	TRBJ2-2	TGCGCCAGCAGCCTATCTACCGGGACAGGTGGCTTCACCGGGGAGCTGTTTTTT	CASSLSTGTGGFTGELFF
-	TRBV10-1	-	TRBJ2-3	TGCGCCAGCAGTGAGTCGAATGGGTTGGATACGCAGTATTTT	CASSESNGLDTQYF
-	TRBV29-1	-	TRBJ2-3	TGCAGCGTTGATATCGGGAAACGAGATACGCAGTATTTT	CSVDIGKRDTQYF
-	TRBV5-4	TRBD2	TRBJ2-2	TGTGCCAGCAGCCCCTTTAGCGGGAGGGCAGTTGGGACCGGGGAGCTGTTTTTT	CASSPFSGRAVGTGELFF
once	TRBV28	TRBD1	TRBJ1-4	TGTGCCAGCAGGGACCCGGGACAGGGGAGGAATGAAAAACTGTTTTTT	CASRDPGQGRNEKLFF
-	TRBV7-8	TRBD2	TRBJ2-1	TGTGCCAGCAGCTTAGAAGGTAGCGGGAGAAGGAATGAGCAGTTCTTC	CASSLEGSGRRNEQFF
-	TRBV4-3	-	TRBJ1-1	TGCGCCAGCAGCCAATTCTCGGCCAGTCCCACTGAAGCTTTCTTT	CASSQFSASPTEAFF
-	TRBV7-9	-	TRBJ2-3	TGTGCCAGCAGCCCGTCAGGACAAGGCCACACAGATACGCAGTATTTT	CASSPSGQGHTDTQYF
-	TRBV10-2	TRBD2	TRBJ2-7	TGCGCCAGCAGTGTCGGGGCGGGAGGCGACGAGCAGTACTTC	CASSVGAGGDEQYF
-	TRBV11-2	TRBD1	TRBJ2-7	TGTGCCAGCAGCCCTCGGGGACAGGTTGGCTACGAGCAGTACTTC	CASSPRGQVGYEQYF
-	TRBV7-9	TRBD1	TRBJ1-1	TGTGCCAGCAGCAACGACAGGGTAGGGACTGAAGCTTTCTTT	CASSNDRVGTEAFF
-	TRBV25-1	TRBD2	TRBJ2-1	TGTGCCAGCAGTGGGCCGGGACTAGCGGCCCTAGAGCAGTTCTTC	CASSGPGLAALEQFF
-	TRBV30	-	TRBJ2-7	TGTGCCTGGAGTCTGGGAAGGGACGAGCAGTACTTC	CAWSLGRDEQYF
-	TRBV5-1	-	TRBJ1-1	TGCGCCAGCAGCTTGGATCCGGGAAACACTGAAGCTTTCTTT	CASSLDPGNTEAFF
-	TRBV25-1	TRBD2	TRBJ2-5	TGTGCCAGCAGTGAATGGGAGGCTAGCGGGAGTGGGGAGACCCAGTACTTC	CASSEWEASGSGETQYF
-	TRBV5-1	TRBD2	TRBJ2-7	TGCGCCAGCAGCCCTATGACTAGCGGGCCGAGCTCCTACGAGCAGTACTTC	CASSPMTSGPSSYEQYF
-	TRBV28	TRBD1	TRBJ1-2	TGTGCCAGCACAACCACAGGGGTGGGTGGCTACACCTTC	CASTTTGVGGYTF
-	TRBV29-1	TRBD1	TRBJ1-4	TGCAGCGTTGAACTCGGTGGGACAGGAAATGAAAAACTGTTTTTT	CSVELGGTGNEKLFF
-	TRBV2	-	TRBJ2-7	TGTGCCAGCAGTCCCCGCAGGGGAAACTACGAGCAGTACTTC	CASSPRRGNYEQYF
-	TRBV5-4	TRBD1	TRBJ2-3	TGTGCCAGCAGCTTGGTCTCCGGGACAGGAATCCGTACGCAGTATTTT	CASSLVSGTGIRTQYF
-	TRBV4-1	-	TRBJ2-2	TGCGCCAGCAGCCAAGTGCTCCCGAACACCGGGGAGCTGTTTTTT	CASSQVLPNTGELFF
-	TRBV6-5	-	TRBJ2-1	TGTGCCAGCAGTTACTCGAATCCCTCCTCCTACAATGAGCAGTTCTTC	CASSYSNPSSYNEQFF
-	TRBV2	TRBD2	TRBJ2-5	TGTGCCAGCAGTGAAAGGACTAGCGGGAGACTGGTCCAAGAGACCCAGTACTTC	CASSERTSGRLVQETQYF
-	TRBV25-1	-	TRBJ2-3	TGTGCCAGCAGCGACTCCACCTCCGGAGATACGCAGTATTTT	CASSDSTSGDTQYF
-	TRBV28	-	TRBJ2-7	TGTGCCAGCAGGTCGCCTAGAGAGCAGTACTTC	CASRSPREQYF
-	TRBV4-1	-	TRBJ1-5	TGCGCCAGCAGCCAACTACAGGCGGGTGGGCCCCAGCATTTT	CASSQLQAGGPQHF
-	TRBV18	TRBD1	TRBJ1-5	TGTGCCAGCTCACCACAGGGACAGGGTGGCAATCAGCCCCAGCATTTT	CASSPQGQGGNQPQHF
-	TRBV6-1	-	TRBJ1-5	TGTGCCAGCAGTGAACTTTCAGAGGATCAGCCCCAGCATTTT	CASSELSEDQPQHF
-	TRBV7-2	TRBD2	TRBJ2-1	TGTGCCAGCAGCTTAGATCGCGGGAGGGGCAATGAGCAGTTCTTC	CASSLDRGRGNEQFF
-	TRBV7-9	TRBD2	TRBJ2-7	TGTGCCAGCAGCTCCCCTACTAGCGGCGAGCAGTACTTC	CASSSPTSGEQYF
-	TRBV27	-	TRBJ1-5	TGTGCCAGCAGTTTAGGGGCAGGGTACAATCAGCCCCAGCATTTT	CASSLGAGYNQPQHF